This T cell receptor (beta chain) derives from a study of cytomegalovirus exposure and HLA in healthy donors. Overall study findings and caveats: Researchers reportedly found TCR beta sequences accurately predicted most subjects' HLA-A and HLA-B alleles.

The CDR3 is 13 residues long. Trimming pared 1 base from V and 6 bases from J, leaving 7 bases between. Germline assignment: CDR1 SGHTA and CDR2 FQGTGA. In the PCR, 60 Vbeta and 13 Jbeta primers were used. The assay was immunoSEQ multiplex PCR, and TCRdb's table has in-frame clones only and misses some. Of 130,000 or so clones in the sample, around 75% were seen once. Concerning this clone: The antigen is undetermined.

The chain carries TRBV7-3 and TRBJ2-1; a possible D gene is TRBD1 (6 bases). The sequence came from a woman aged 45-65 years in good health and CMV-seropositive. Sequencing was carried out using PBMCs. The CDR3 loop reads CASSLRGGNEQFF. Written as DNA, the CDR3 is TGTGCCAGCAGCTTAAGAGGGGGCAATGAGCAGTTCTTC. Complete variable domain (other parts from reference TRBV7-3 and TRBJ2-1): GAGVSQTPSNKVTEKGKYVELRCDPISGHTALYWYRQSLGQGPEFLIYFQGTGAADDSGLPNDRFFAVRPEGSVSTLKIQRTERGDSAVYLCASSLRGGNEQFFGPGTRLTVL.